The clone carrying this T cell receptor beta chain was counted between two and nine times. The antigen is not known. One end of the junction fails to match germline, which may point to a read error. RNA was extracted from bulk tissue without any cell sorting. The data derive from a study of tumor and adjacent non-tumor tissue in lung cancer. Study details: Patients comprised 12 adenocarcinoma, 2 squamous cell carcinoma and 1 small cell lung cancer. Study-level results: In normal lung, the top 100 clones were significantly more dominant than in tumor. Tumor TCR diversity, when higher, was linked to shorter survival.

A modified ARM-PCR protocol with three rounds of nested PCR amplified TCRbeta. TCRdb passed the multiplex PCR reads through MiXCR, listing each CDR3 protein once. The sample carries 81,000 or so distinct CDR3 sequences, 75% to 90% recorded once. Germline loops: CDR1 DFQATT, CDR2 SNEGSKA (reference sequence). The CDR3 consists of 14 residues. Sample: lung tumor tissue. The J gene is TRBJ2-7, the V gene TRBV20-1, with 9 bases aligning to TRBD1. The sequence was obtained from a woman between 45 and 65 years old with non-small cell lung cancer. This CDR3 is CSASGTGRPFEQCF. CDR3 coding DNA: TGCAGTGCCTCCGGGACAGGGAGGCCCTTCGAGCAGTGCTTC.